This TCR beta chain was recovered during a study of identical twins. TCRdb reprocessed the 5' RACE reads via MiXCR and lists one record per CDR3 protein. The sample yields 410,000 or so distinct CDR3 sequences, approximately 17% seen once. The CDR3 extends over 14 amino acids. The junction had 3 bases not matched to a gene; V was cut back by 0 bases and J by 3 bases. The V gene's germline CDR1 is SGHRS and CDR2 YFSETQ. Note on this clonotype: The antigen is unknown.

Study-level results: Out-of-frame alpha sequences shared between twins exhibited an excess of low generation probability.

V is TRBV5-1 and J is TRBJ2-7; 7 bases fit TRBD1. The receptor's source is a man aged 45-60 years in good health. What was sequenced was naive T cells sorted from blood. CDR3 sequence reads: CASSLEQGNYEQYF. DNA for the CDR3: TGCGCCAGCAGCTTGGAACAGGGGAACTACGAGCAGTACTTC.